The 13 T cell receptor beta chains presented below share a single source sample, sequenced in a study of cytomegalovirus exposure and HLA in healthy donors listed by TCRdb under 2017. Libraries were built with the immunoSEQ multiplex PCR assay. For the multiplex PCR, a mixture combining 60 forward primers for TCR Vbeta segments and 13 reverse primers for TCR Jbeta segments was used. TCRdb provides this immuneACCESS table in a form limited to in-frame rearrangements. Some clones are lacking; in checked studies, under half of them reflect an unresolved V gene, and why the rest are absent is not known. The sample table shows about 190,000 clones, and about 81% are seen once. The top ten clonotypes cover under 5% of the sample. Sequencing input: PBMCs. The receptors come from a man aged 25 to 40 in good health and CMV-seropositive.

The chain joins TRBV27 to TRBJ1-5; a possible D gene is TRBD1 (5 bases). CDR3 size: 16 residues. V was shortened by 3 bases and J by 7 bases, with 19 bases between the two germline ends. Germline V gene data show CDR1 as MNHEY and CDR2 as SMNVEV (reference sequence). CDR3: CASSFLPTVGEQPQHF. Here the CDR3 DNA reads TGTGCCAGCAGTTTCTTACCGACAGTGGGCGAACAGCCCCAGCATTTT.

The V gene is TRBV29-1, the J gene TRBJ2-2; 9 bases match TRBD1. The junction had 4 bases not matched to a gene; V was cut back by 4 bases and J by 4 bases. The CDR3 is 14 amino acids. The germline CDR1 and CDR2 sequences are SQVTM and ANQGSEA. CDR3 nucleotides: TGCAGCGTTGGACAGGGGGTAGGCACCGGGGAGCTGTTTTTT. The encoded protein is CSVGQGVGTGELFF.

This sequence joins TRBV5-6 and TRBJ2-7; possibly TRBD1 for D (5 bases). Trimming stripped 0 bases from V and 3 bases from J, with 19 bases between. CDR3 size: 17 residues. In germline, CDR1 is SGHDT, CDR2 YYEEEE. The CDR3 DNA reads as TGTGCCAGCAGCTTGGTGGTTGCTGCGGACACCCGCTACGAGCAGTACTTC. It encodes CASSLVVAADTRYEQYF. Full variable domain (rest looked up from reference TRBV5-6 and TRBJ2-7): DAGVTQSPTHLIKTRGQQVTLRCSPKSGHDTVSWYQQALGQGPQFIFQYYEEEERQRGNFPDRFSGHQFPNYSSELNVNALLLGDSALYLCASSLVVAADTRYEQYFGPGTRLTVT.

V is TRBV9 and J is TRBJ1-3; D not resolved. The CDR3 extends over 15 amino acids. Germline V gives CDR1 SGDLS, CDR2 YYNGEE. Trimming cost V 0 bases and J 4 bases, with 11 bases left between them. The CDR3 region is CASSVDPGSGNTIYF. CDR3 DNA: TGTGCCAGCAGCGTAGACCCGGGTTCGGGAAACACCATATATTTT. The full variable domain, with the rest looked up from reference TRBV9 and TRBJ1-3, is DSGVTQTPKHLITATGQRVTLRCSPRSGDLSVYWYQQSLDQGLQFLIQYYNGEERAKGNILERFSAQQFPDLHSELNLSSLELGDSALYFCASSVDPGSGNTIYFGEGSWLTVV.

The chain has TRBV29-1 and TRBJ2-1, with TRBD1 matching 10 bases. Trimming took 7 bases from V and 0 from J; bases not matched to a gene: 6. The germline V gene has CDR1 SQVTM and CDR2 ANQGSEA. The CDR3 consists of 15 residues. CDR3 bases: TGCAGCGCCGGCGGGACAGGGGTCTCCTACAATGAGCAGTTCTTC. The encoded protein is CSAGGTGVSYNEQFF.

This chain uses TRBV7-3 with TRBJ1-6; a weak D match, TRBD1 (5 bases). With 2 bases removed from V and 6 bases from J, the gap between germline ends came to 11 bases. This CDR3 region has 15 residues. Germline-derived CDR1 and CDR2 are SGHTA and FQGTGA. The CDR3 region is CASSLAGIGNSPLHF. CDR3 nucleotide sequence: TGTGCCAGCAGCTTAGCAGGGATCGGTAATTCACCCCTCCACTTT.

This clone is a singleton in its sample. CDR3 amino acids: CASTLGGRANYGYTF. The CDR3 DNA sequence: TGTGCCAGCACATTGGGGGGTCGAGCGAACTATGGCTACACCTTC. The chain employs TRBV2 and TRBJ1-2; a possible D gene is TRBD1 (5 bases). This CDR3 comprises 15 residues. V was pared by 7 bases and J by 2 bases, with 17 bases between. Germline-derived CDR1 and CDR2 are SNHLY and FYNNEI. Full variable domain (missing parts from reference TRBV2 and TRBJ1-2): EPEVTQTPSHQVTQMGQEVILRCVPISNHLYFYWYRQILGQKVEFLVSFYNNEISEKSEIFDDQFSVERPDGSNFTLKIRSTKLEDSAMYFCASTLGGRANYGYTFGSGTRLTVV.

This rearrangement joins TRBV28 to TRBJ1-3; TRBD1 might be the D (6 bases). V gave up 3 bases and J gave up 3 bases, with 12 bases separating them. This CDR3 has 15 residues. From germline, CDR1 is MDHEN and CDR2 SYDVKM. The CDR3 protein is CASSFRGALGNTIYF. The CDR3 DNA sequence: TGTGCCAGCAGTTTTCGGGGGGCTCTTGGAAACACCATATATTTT.

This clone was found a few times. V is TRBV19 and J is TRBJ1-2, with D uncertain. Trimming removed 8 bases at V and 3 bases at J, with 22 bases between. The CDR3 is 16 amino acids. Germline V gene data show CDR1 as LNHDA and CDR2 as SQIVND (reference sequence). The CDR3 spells CASLPTKSGFHYGYTF. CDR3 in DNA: TGTGCCAGTCTACCGACAAAGTCAGGTTTTCACTATGGCTACACCTTC.

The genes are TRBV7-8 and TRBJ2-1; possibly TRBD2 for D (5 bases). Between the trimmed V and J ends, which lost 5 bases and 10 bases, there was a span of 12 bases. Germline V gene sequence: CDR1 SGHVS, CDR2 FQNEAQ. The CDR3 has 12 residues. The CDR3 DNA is TGTGCCAGCAGCCGCTCTCCGGGGGAGCAGTTCTTC. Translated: CASSRSPGEQFF.

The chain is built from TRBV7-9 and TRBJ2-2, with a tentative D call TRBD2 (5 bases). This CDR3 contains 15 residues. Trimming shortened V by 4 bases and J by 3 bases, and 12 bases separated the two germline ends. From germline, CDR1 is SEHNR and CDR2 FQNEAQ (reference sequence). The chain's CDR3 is CASSWKRADTGELFF. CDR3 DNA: TGTGCCAGCAGCTGGAAGAGGGCAGACACCGGGGAGCTGTTTTTT.

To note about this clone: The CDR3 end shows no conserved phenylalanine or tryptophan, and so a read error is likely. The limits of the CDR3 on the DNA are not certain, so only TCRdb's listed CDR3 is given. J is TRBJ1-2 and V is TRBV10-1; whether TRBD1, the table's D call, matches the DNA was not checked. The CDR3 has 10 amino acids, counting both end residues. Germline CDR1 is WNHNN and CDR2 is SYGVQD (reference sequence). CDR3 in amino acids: CASSERAGGV.

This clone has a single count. The CDR3 reads CASSFVRLAGGDTQYF. The CDR3 DNA is TGTGCCAGCAGCTTCGTCCGACTAGCGGGAGGAGATACGCAGTATTTT. The rearrangement uses TRBV5-5 and TRBJ2-3; 13 bases fit TRBD2. V lost 2 bases to trimming and J lost 5 bases; unmatched junction nucleotides: 5. Looked up from germline, CDR1 is SGHKS and CDR2 is YYEKEE (reference sequence). The CDR3 is 16 amino acids.